One sample yielded the 22 T cell receptor beta chains listed below, sequenced in a study of cytomegalovirus exposure and HLA in healthy donors. Primers for the PCR totalled 60 Vbeta and 13 Jbeta. TCRdb's copy holds only in-frame clones and misses some; the assay was immunoSEQ multiplex PCR. The data show approximately 35,000 clones, 70% to 85% seen once. Sequenced material: PBMCs. These receptors all come from a woman between 18 and 29 years old in good health and CMV-seronegative.

The CDR3 is CASSYPPRGNTGELFF. The CDR3 DNA reads as TGTGCCAGCAGTTACCCCCCGCGGGGAAACACCGGGGAGCTGTTTTTT. J is TRBJ2-2 and V is TRBV6-5; D possibly corresponds to TRBD2 (6 bases). Germline CDR1 reads MNHEY; CDR2 reads SVGAGI. V was cut by 2 bases and J by 2 bases, with 12 bases left in between. The CDR3 length is 16 residues.

The chain joins TRBV11-2 to TRBJ2-2; D is possibly TRBD1 (6 bases). Germline values: CDR1 SGHAT, CDR2 FQNNGV. Trimming pared 0 bases from V and 0 bases from J, leaving 8 bases between. This CDR3 has 16 amino acids. The CDR3 DNA sequence: TGTGCCAGCAGCTTAGAGACAGGTTCGAACACCGGGGAGCTGTTTTTT. This translates into CASSLETGSNTGELFF.

The chain employs TRBV9 and TRBJ2-2, with D unclear. The germline CDR1 and CDR2 sequences are SGDLS and YYNGEE. Trimming took off 4 bases at V and 6 bases at J, with 13 bases between the two ends. The CDR3 runs to 14 residues. The DNA for the CDR3 is TGTGCCAGCAGCCCGGCCAGGATTGCCGGGGAGCTGTTTTTT. As protein: CASSPARIAGELFF.

The rearrangement joins TRBV28 to TRBJ2-7, with 10 bases identical to TRBD2. After removal of 2 bases from V and 2 bases from J, the junction contained 9 bases not matched to a gene. The CDR3 runs to 17 residues. CDR1 and CDR2 from the germline V gene are MDHEN and SYDVKM. The CDR3 bases are TGTGCCAGCAGTTTAAATCTAGCGGGGGTAGACGCCTACGAGCAGTACTTC. Translating it yields CASSLNLAGVDAYEQYF.

The rearrangement uses TRBV29-1 and TRBJ1-5, with D unclear. The CDR3 spans 14 residues. Trimming removed 0 bases at V and 6 bases at J, with 12 bases between. CDR1 SQVTM and CDR2 ANQGSEA come from the germline V gene. CDR3 sequence (DNA): TGCAGCGTTGAAGAGGGTAGTAGCGGTCAGCCCCAGCATTTT. Its translation: CSVEEGSSGQPQHF.

The chain couples TRBV6-5 to TRBJ2-5; 9 positions match TRBD2. Unmatched junction bases numbered 6, after V lost 6 bases and J lost 1 base. The CDR3 has 15 residues. Germline V gives CDR1 MNHEY, CDR2 SVGAGI. CDR3 residues: CASSRLAVSQETQYF. The CDR3, as DNA: TGTGCCAGCAGCCGACTAGCGGTTAGCCAAGAGACCCAGTACTTC.

The chain employs TRBV7-9 and TRBJ2-7; 7 bases are shared with TRBD1. The ends lost 5 bases at V and 3 bases at J; junction bases unmatched: 13. The CDR3 length is 16 residues. In germline, CDR1 is SEHNR, CDR2 FQNEAQ (reference sequence). In DNA, the CDR3 is TGTGCCAGCAGCATCATCGGACAGGAGAGGGACTACGAGCAGTACTTC. This encodes CASSIIGQERDYEQYF.

The chain combines TRBV4-1 with TRBJ1-2; 7 bases are shared with TRBD1. CDR1 and CDR2 (germline): MGHRA, YSYEKL. The CDR3 has 16 amino acids. The junction had 13 bases not matched to a gene; V was cut back by 4 bases and J by 5 bases. The DNA for the CDR3 is TGCGCCAGCAGCCCACAGGAGGGGGCAGAAGGTTATGGCTACACCTTC. Translated: CASSPQEGAEGYGYTF.

The V and J genes are TRBV19 and TRBJ1-5; a weak D match, TRBD1 (5 bases). The CDR3 has 14 residues. V lost 4 bases and J lost 7, with 14 bases in between. Germline V gives CDR1 LNHDA, CDR2 SQIVND (reference sequence). The CDR3 reads CASSNLGGVQPQHF. CDR3 nucleotides: TGTGCCAGTAGTAATCTCGGGGGAGTACAGCCCCAGCATTTT.

The chain uses TRBV2 and TRBJ2-4; 12 bases map to TRBD2. The CDR3 has 15 amino acids. Germline trimming cut 4 bases from V and 7 bases from J; bases unmatched to any gene: 5. Germline V CDR1 and CDR2: SNHLY, FYNNEI. The CDR3 sequence is CASSVPSGRGNIQYF. CDR3 in DNA: TGTGCCAGCAGTGTACCTAGCGGGAGGGGTAACATTCAGTACTTC.

The CDR3 sequence is CASNRDSNEKLFF. CDR3 in DNA: TGTGCCTCTAACCGGGACAGTAATGAAAAACTGTTTTTT. The chain combines TRBV30 with TRBJ1-4; 7 bases align to TRBD1. After removal of 7 bases from V and 4 bases from J, the junction contained 6 bases not matched to a gene. This CDR3 contains 13 residues. Germline loops: CDR1 GTSNPN, CDR2 SVGIG (reference sequence).

The V and J genes are TRBV7-9 and TRBJ2-2; 9 positions agree with TRBD1. The CDR3 is 14 residues long. The germline CDR1 and CDR2 sequences are SEHNR and FQNEAQ (reference sequence). J lost 5 bases, V lost 5 bases, and 3 bases had no gene match. CDR3 DNA: TGTGCCAGCAGCCAGGGACAGGGAACCGGGGAGCTGTTTTTT. Translated: CASSQGQGTGELFF.

The chain joins TRBV4-2 to TRBJ1-5; D possibly corresponds to TRBD1 (5 bases). This CDR3 is built from 15 residues. Germline V CDR1 and CDR2: LGHNA, YNFKEQ. V was pared by 2 bases and J by 0 bases, with 8 bases between. The CDR3 bases are TGTGCCAGCAGCCAAAAACAGGATAGCAATCAGCCCCAGCATTTT. As protein: CASSQKQDSNQPQHF.

The rearrangement links TRBV5-6 to TRBJ1-5; 8 bases match TRBD1. CDR3 size: 16 residues. Trimming at V came to 0 bases and at J to 3 bases, leaving 5 bases not matched to a gene. CDR1 and CDR2 (germline): SGHDT, YYEEEE. As DNA, the CDR3 is TGTGCCAGCAGCTTGGCCCAACAGGGGGACAATCAGCCCCAGCATTTT. It yields the protein CASSLAQQGDNQPQHF.

The V gene is TRBV9, the J gene TRBJ2-1, with 8 bases lining up with TRBD2. The CDR3 has 17 residues. The V gene end was trimmed by 3 bases and the J gene end by 0 bases; junction bases not matched to a gene: 8. Germline V lookup: CDR1 SGDLS, CDR2 YYNGEE. CDR3 in amino acids: CASSAPSGQSSYNEQFF. The CDR3, as DNA: TGTGCCAGCAGCGCCCCTAGCGGGCAGAGCTCCTACAATGAGCAGTTCTTC. Full variable domain (outside the CDR3, taken from reference TRBV9 and TRBJ2-1): DSGVTQTPKHLITATGQRVTLRCSPRSGDLSVYWYQQSLDQGLQFLIQYYNGEERAKGNILERFSAQQFPDLHSELNLSSLELGDSALYFCASSAPSGQSSYNEQFFGPGTRLTVL.

V usage is TRBV4-2 and J usage is TRBJ2-7; 7 bases match TRBD1. V gave up 2 bases and J gave up 0 bases; unmatched junction bases: 7. In germline, CDR1 is LGHNA, CDR2 YNFKEQ. CDR3 size: 16 residues. The chain's CDR3 is CASSQNTGDSSYEQYF. CDR3 bases: TGTGCCAGCAGCCAAAACACAGGGGATAGCTCCTACGAGCAGTACTTC.

The chain couples TRBV10-3 to TRBJ1-2; D might be TRBD1 (6 bases). The length of the CDR3 is 14 residues. Germline V gene sequence: CDR1 ENHRY, CDR2 SYGVKD. Deletions cut 3 bases from V and 4 bases from J, with 12 bases between. This CDR3 reads CAISERTESYGYTF. The DNA for the CDR3 is TGTGCCATCAGTGAAAGGACAGAGTCCTATGGCTACACCTTC.

The chain has TRBV7-2 and TRBJ2-7; a possible D gene is TRBD1 (5 bases). V dropped 1 base and J dropped 5 bases, with 12 bases sitting between them. Germline CDR1 is SGHTA and CDR2 is FQGNSA. This CDR3 contains 14 residues. Here the CDR3 reads CASSLVDSIDEQYF. Written as DNA, the CDR3 is TGTGCCAGCAGCTTAGTCGACAGTATCGACGAGCAGTACTTC.

This clone occurred a few times. V usage is TRBV6-5 and J usage is TRBJ2-7; possibly TRBD1 for D (5 bases). V shed 2 bases and J shed 2 bases, with 13 bases lying between them. Germline V gives CDR1 MNHEY, CDR2 SVGAGI. CDR3 length: 15 amino acids. The CDR3 nucleotides are TGTGCCAGCAGTTACCGGAACGACAGTCCCTACGAGCAGTACTTC. Translated, it gives CASSYRNDSPYEQYF.

The genes are TRBV11-3 and TRBJ2-1; TRBD2 agrees at 14 bases. The CDR3 contains 16 residues. The ends lost 5 bases at V and 9 bases at J; junction bases unmatched: 9. Germline-derived CDR1 and CDR2 are SGHNT and YENEEA. The CDR3 DNA is TGTGCCAGCAGCCCCCCGGGACTAGCGGGAGAGAGTGAGCAGTTCTTC. The encoded protein is CASSPPGLAGESEQFF.

This clone was observed a handful of times. This chain connects TRBV6-1 to TRBJ2-7, with D possibly TRBD1 on 5 matching bases. CDR3 length: 11 amino acids. Germline-derived CDR1 and CDR2 are MNHNS and SASEGT. Trimming removed 6 bases at V and 3 bases at J, with 6 bases between. Here the CDR3 DNA reads TGTGCCAGCAGGGACATCTACGAGCAGTACTTC. Translated: CASRDIYEQYF.

V and J are TRBV7-3 and TRBJ1-3; no definite D call. The ends were cut back, 3 bases at V and 1 base at J, with 25 bases in the middle. The CDR3 length is 20 residues. Per the germline V gene, CDR1 is SGHTA and CDR2 is FQGTGA. The DNA of the CDR3 is TGTGCCAGCAGCTTTTTGATCCCACCGGGGAGGGTTATTTCTGGAAACACCATATATTTT. It is translated as CASSFLIPPGRVISGNTIYF.